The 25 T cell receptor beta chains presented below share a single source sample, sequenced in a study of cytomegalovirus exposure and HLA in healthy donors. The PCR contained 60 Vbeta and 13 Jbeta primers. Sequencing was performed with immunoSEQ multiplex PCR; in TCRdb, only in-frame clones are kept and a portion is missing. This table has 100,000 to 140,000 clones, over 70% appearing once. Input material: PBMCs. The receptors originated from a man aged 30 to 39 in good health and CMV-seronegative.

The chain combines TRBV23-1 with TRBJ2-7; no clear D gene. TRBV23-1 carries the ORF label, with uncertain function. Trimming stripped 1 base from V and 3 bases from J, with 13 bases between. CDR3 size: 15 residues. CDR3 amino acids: CASSQCAEFGYEQYF. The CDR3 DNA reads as TGCGCCAGCAGTCAATGCGCCGAGTTTGGCTACGAGCAGTACTTC.

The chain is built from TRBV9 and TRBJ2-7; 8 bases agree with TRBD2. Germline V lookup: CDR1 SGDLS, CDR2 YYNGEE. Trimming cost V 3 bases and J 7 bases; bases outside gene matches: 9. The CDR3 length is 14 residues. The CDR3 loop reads CASSGTPLAGEQYF. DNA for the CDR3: TGTGCCAGCAGCGGGACCCCCCTAGCGGGTGAGCAGTACTTC.

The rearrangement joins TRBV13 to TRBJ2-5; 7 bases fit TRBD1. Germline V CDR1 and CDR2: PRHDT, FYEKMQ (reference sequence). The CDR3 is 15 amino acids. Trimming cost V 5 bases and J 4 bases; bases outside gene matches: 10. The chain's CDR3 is CASSTRDSAGETQYF. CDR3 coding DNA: TGTGCCAGCAGCACAAGGGACAGCGCGGGAGAGACCCAGTACTTC.

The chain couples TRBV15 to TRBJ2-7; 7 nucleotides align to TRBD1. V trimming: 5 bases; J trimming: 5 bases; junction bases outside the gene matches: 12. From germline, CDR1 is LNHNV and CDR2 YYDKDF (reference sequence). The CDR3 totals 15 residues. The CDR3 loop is CATSWASRGIDEQYF. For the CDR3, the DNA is TGTGCCACCAGCTGGGCGAGCAGGGGGATCGACGAGCAGTACTTC.

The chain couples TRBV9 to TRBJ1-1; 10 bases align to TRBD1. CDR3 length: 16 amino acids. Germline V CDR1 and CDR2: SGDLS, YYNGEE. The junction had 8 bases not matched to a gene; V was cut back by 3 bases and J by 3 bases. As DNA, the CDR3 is TGTGCCAGCAGCGAGGGTGGGACAGGGGCCGACACTGAAGCTTTCTTT. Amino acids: CASSEGGTGADTEAFF.

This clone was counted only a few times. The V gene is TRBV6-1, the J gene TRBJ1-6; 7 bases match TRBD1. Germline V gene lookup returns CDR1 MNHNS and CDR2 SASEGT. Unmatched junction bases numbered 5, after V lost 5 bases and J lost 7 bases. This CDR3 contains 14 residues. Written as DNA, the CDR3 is TGTGCCAGCAGTAACAGGGGCAGGAATTCACCCCTCCACTTT. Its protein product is CASSNRGRNSPLHF.

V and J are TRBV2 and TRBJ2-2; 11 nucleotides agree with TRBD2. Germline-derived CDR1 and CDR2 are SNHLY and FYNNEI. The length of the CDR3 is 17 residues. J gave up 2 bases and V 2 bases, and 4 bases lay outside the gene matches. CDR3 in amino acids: CASSELAGGPNTGELFF. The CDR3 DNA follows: TGTGCCAGCAGTGAACTAGCGGGGGGTCCCAACACCGGGGAGCTGTTTTTT.

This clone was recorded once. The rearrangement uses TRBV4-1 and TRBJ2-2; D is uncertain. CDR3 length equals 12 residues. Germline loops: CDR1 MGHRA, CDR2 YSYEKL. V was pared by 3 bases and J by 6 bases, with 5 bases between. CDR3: CASSHLSGELFF. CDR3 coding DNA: TGCGCCAGCAGCCACTTATCCGGGGAGCTGTTTTTT.

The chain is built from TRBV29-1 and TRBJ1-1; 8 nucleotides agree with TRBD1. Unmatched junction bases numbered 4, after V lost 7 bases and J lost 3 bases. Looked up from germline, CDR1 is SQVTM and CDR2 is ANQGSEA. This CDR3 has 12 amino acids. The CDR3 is CSATDRDTEAFF. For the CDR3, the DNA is TGCAGCGCCACGGACAGGGACACTGAAGCTTTCTTT. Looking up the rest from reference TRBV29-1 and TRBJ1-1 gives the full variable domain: SAVISQKPSRDICQRGTSLTIQCQVDSQVTMMFWYRQQPGQSLTLIATANQGSEATYESGFVIDKFPISRPNLTFSTLTVSNMSPEDSSIYLCSATDRDTEAFFGQGTRLTVV.

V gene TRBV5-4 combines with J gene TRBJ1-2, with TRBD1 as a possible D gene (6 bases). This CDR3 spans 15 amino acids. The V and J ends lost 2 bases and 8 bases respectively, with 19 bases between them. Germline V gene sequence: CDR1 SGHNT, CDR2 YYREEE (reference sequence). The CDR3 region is CASSFGHYTGMGYTF. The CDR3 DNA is TGTGCCAGCAGCTTTGGGCACTATACAGGGATGGGCTACACCTTC.

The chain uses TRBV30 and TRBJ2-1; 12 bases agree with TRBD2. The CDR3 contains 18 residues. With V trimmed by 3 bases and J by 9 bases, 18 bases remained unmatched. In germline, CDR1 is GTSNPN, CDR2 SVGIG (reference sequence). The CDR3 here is CAWSPGSGASGRAREQFF. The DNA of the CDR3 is TGTGCCTGGAGCCCCGGGTCGGGGGCTAGCGGGAGGGCCCGTGAGCAGTTCTTC.

The CDR3 DNA sequence: TGCGCCAGCAGCTTGGCGCTTCGGGACAGCCCTAGCGCCGCTTTCTTT. It encodes CASSLALRDSPSAAFF. This sequence joins TRBV5-1 and TRBJ1-1, with 7 bases fitting TRBD1. V gave up 0 bases and J gave up 11 bases; unmatched junction bases: 16. The CDR3 consists of 16 residues. Germline lookup yields CDR1 SGHRS and CDR2 YFSETQ.

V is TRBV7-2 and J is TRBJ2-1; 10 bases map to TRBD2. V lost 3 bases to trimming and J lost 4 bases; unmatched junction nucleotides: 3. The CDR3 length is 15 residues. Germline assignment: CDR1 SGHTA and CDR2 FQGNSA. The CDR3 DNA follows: TGTGCCAGCAGCTTCACTAGCGGGACTTACAATGAGCAGTTCTTC. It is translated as CASSFTSGTYNEQFF.

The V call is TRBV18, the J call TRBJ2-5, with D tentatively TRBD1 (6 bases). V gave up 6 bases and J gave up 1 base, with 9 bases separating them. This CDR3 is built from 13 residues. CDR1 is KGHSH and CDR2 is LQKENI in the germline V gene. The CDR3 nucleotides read TGTGCCAGCTCCGTGGACAGCCAAGAGACCCAGTACTTC. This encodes CASSVDSQETQYF.

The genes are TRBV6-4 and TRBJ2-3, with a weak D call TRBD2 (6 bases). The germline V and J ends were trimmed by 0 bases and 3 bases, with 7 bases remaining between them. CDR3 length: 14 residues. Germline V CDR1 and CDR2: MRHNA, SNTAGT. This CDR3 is CASSDSGTTDTQYF. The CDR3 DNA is TGTGCCAGCAGTGACTCAGGGACTACAGATACGCAGTATTTT.

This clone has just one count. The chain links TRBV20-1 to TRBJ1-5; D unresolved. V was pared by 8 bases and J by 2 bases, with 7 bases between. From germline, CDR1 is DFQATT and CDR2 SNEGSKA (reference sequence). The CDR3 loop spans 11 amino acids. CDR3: CSTGGNQPQHF. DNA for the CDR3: TGCAGTACGGGAGGCAATCAGCCCCAGCATTTT.

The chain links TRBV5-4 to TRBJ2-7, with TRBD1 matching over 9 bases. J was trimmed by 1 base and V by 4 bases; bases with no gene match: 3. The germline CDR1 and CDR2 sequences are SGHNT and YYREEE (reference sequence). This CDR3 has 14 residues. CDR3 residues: CASSPGTGSYEQYF. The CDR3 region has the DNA TGTGCCAGCAGCCCCGGGACAGGGTCCTACGAGCAGTACTTC.

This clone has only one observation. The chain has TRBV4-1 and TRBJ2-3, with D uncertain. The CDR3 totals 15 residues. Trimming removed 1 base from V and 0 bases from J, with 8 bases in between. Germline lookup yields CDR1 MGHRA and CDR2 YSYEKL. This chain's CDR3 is CASSQVELSTDTQYF. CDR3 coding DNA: TGCGCCAGCAGCCAAGTCGAGCTGAGCACAGATACGCAGTATTTT.

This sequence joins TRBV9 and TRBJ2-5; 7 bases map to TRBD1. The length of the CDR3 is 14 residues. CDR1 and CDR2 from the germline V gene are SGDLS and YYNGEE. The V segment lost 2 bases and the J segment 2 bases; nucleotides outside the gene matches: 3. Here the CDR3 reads CASSVDREQETQYF. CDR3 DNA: TGTGCCAGCAGCGTTGACAGGGAACAAGAGACCCAGTACTTC.

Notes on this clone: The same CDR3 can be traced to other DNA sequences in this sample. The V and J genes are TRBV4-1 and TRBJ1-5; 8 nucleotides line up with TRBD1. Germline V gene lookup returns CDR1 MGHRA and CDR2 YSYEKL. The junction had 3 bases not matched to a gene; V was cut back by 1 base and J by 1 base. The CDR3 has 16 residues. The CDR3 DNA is TGCGCCAGCAGCCAAGGCCCAGGGGGCAGCAATCAGCCCCAGCATTTT. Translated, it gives CASSQGPGGSNQPQHF.

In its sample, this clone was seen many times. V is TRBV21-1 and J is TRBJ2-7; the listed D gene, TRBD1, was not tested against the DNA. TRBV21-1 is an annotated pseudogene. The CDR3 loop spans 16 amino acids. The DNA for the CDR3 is TGTGCCAGCAGCAGTAATGACAGGGGGCACTCCTACGAGCAGTACTTC. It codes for CASSSNDRGHSYEQYF.

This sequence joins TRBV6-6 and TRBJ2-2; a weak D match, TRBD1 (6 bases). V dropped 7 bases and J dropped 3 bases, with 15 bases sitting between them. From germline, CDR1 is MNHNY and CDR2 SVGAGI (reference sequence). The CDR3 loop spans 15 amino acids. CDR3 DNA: TGTGCCAGCAAGTACCGGGACATAGACACCGGGGAGCTGTTTTTT. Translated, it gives CASKYRDIDTGELFF.

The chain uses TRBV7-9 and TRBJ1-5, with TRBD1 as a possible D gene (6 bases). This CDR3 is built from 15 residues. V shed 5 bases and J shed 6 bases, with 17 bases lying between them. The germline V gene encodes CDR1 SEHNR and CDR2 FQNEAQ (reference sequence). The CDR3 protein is CASSPQWGPRQPQHF. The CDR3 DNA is TGTGCCAGCAGCCCCCAGTGGGGGCCTCGTCAGCCCCAGCATTTT.

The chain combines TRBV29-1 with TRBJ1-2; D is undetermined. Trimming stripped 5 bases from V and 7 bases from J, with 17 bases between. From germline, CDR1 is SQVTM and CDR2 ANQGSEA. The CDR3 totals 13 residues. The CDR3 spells CSVSPTVSPGYTF. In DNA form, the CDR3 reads TGCAGCGTTTCGCCGACTGTTTCCCCTGGCTACACCTTC.

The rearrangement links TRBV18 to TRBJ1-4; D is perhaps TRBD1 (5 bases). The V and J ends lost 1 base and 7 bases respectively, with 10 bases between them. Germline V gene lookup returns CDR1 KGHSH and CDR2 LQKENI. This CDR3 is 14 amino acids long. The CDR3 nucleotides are TGTGCCAGCTCACCACAGGGACTTTTTGAAAAACTGTTTTTT. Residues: CASSPQGLFEKLFF.